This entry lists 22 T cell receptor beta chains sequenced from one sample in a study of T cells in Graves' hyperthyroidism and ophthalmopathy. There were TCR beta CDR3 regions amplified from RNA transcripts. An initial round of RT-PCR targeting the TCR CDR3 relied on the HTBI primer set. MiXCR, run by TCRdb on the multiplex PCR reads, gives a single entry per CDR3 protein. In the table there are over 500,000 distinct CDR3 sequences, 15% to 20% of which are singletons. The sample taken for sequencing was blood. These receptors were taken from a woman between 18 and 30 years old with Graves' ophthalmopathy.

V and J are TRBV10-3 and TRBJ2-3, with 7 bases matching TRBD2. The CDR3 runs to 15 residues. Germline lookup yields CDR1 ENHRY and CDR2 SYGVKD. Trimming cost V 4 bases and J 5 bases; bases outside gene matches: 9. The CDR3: CAISGEGMVKDTQYF. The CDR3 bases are TGTGCCATCAGTGGGGAGGGTATGGTTAAAGATACGCAGTATTTT.

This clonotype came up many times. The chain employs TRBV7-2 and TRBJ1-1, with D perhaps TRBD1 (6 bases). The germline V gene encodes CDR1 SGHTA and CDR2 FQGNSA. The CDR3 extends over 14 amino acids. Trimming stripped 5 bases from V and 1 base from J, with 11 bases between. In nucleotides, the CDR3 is TGTGCCAGCAGCGTACTACAGGGGAACACTGAAGCTTTCTTT. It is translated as CASSVLQGNTEAFF.

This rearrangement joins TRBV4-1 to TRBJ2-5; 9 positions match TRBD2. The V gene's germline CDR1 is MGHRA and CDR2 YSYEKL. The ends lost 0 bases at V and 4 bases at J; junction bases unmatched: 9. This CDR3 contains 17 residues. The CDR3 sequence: CASSQDGSGRLRETQYF. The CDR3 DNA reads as TGCGCCAGCAGCCAAGACGGTAGCGGGAGACTCCGAGAGACCCAGTACTTC.

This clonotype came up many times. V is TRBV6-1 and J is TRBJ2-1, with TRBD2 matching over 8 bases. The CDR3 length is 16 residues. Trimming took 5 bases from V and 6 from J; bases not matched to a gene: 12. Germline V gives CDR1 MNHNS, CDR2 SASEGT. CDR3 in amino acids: CASSPRGGSGINEQFF. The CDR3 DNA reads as TGTGCCAGCAGTCCCCGGGGGGGTTCAGGCATCAATGAGCAGTTCTTC.

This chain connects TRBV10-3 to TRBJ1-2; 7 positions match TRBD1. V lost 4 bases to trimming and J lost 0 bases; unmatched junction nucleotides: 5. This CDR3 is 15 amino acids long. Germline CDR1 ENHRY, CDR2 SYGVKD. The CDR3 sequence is CAISGDRESNYGYTF. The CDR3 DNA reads TGTGCCATCAGTGGCGACAGGGAGTCTAACTATGGCTACACCTTC.

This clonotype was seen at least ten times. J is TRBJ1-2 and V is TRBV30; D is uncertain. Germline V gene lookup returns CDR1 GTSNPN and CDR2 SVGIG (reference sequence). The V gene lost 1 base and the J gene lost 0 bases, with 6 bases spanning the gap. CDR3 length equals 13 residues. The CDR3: CAWSGPANYGYTF. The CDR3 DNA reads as TGTGCCTGGAGTGGCCCGGCTAACTATGGCTACACCTTC. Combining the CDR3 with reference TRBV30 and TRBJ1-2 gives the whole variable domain SQTIHQWPATLVQPVGSPLSLECTVEGTSNPNLYWYRQAAGRGLQLLFYSVGIGQISSEVPQNLSASRPQDRQFILSSKKLLLSDSGFYLCAWSGPANYGYTFGSGTRLTVV.

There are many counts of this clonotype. The CDR3 coding sequence is TGTGCCAGCAGCCAAGATCCTAGCGGGGTGTACAATGAGCAGTTCTTC. Translated: CASSQDPSGVYNEQFF. The rearrangement joins TRBV3-1 to TRBJ2-1; 9 nucleotides agree with TRBD2. The CDR3 covers 16 residues. V lost 0 bases and J lost 4; bases outside the gene matches: 4. CDR1 LGHDT and CDR2 YNNKEL come from the germline V gene (reference sequence).

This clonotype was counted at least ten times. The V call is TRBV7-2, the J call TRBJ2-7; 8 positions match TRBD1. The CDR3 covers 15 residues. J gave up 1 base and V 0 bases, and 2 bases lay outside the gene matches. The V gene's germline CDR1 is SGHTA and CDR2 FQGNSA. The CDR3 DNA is TGTGCCAGCAGCTTAGCGGGACAGGCATCCTACGAGCAGTACTTC. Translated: CASSLAGQASYEQYF.

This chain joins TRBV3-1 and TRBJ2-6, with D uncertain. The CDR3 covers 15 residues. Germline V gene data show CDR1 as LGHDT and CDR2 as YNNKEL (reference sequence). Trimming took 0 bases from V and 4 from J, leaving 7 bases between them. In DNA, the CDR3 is TGTGCCAGCAGCCAAGATCTCTGGGGGGCCAACGTCCTGACTTTC. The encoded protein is CASSQDLWGANVLTF.

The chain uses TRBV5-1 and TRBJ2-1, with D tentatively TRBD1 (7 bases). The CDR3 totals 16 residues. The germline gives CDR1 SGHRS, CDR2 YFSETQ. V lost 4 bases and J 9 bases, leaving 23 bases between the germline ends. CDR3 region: CASSPVGGGKGTEQFF. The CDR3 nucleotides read TGCGCCAGCAGCCCGGTTGGAGGGGGCAAGGGCACTGAGCAGTTCTTC.

The CDR3 is CSARSFVLIGAGDTQYF. CDR3 bases: TGCAGTGCTAGATCTTTCGTACTCATCGGGGCAGGGGATACGCAGTATTTT. The chain couples TRBV20-1 to TRBJ2-3, with D perhaps matching TRBD1 or TRBD2 (5 bases each). Trimming took 2 bases from V and 6 from J, leaving 24 bases between them. Germline CDR1 reads DFQATT; CDR2 reads SNEGSKA (reference sequence). This CDR3 comprises 17 residues.

The CDR3 sequence is CAISRTGERTDTQYF. CDR3 nucleotides: TGTGCCATCAGTCGGACAGGGGAGCGGACAGATACGCAGTATTTT. The rearrangement uses TRBV10-3 and TRBJ2-3, with TRBD1 matching 9 bases. The CDR3 is 15 residues long. V lost 5 bases and J lost 3; bases outside the gene matches: 6. CDR1 is ENHRY and CDR2 is SYGVKD in the germline V gene.

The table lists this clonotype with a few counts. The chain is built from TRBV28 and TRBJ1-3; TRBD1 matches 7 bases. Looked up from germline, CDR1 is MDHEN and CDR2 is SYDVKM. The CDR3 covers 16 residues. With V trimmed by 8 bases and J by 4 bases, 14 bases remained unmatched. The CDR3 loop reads CASHLGQAATGNTIYF. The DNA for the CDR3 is TGTGCCAGCCACCTCGGACAGGCGGCCACCGGAAACACCATATATTTT.

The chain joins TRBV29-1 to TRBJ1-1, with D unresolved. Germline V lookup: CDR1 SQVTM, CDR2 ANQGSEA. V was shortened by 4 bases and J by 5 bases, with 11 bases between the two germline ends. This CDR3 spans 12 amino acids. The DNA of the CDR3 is TGCAGCGTTGCCTCCGCCCGGACTGAAGCTTTCTTT. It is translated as CSVASARTEAFF.

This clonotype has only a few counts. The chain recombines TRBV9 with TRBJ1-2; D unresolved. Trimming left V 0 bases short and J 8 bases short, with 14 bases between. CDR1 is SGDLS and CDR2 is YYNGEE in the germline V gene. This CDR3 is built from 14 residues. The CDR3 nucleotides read TGTGCCAGCAGCGTAGCTCGCTACGGTTCCGGCTACACCTTC. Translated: CASSVARYGSGYTF.

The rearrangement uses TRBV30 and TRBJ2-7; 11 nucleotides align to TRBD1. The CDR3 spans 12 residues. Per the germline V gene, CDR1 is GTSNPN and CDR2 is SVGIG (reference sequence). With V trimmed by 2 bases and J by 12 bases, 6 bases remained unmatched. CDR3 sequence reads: CAWSTDRGRTYF. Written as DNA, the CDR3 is TGTGCCTGGAGTACGGACAGGGGGCGGACGTACTTC. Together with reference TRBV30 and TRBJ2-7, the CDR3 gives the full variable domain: SQTIHQWPATLVQPVGSPLSLECTVEGTSNPNLYWYRQAAGRGLQLLFYSVGIGQISSEVPQNLSASRPQDRQFILSSKKLLLSDSGFYLCAWSTDRGRTYFGPGTRLTVT.

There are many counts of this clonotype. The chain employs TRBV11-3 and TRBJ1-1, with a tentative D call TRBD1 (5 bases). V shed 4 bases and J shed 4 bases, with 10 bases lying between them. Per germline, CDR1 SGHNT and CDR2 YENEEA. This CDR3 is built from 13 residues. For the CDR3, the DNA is TGTGCCAGCAGCTGGGGAGGGACCACTGAAGCTTTCTTT. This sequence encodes CASSWGGTTEAFF.

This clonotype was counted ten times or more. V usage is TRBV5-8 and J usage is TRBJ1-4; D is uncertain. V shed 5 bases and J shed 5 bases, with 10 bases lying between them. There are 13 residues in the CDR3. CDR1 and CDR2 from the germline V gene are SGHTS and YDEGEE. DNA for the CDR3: TGTGCCAGCAGGAGACTAGGAAATGAAAAACTGTTTTTT. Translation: CASRRLGNEKLFF.

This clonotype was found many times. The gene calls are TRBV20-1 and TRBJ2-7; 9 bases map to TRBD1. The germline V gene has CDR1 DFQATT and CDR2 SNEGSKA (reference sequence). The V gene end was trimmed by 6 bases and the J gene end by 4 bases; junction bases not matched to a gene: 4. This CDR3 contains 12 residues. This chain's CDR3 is CSARDREYEQYF. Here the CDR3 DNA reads TGCAGTGCCAGGGACAGGGAATACGAGCAGTACTTC.

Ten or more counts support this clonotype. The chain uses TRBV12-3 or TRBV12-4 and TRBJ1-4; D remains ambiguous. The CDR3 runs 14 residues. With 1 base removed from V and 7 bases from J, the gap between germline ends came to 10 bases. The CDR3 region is CASSLVRQSEKLFF. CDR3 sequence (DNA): TGTGCCAGCAGTTTAGTTCGTCAGAGTGAAAAACTGTTTTTT.

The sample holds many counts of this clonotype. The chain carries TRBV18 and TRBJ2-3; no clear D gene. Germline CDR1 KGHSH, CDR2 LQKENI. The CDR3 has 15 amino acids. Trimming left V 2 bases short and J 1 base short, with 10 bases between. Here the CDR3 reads CASSPMETGTDTQYF. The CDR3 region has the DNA TGTGCCAGCTCACCAATGGAGACTGGCACAGATACGCAGTATTTT.

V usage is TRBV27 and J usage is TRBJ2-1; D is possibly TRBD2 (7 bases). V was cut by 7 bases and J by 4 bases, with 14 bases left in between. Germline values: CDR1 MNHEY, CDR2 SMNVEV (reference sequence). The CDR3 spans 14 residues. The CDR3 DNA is TGTGCCAGCATGGGGGGGGGGGCGTACAATGAGCAGTTCTTC. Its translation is CASMGGGAYNEQFF.